A selection of T cell receptor beta chains follows, all from one sample in a study of T cell responses to AZD1222 COVID-19 vaccine. Using immunoSEQ multiplex PCR, the repertoire was profiled, and TCRdb retains in-frame clones only, with some absent. In the table there are approximately 100,000 clones, about 87% of which are singletons. The source was peripheral blood, collected 28 days after the second AZD1222 dose. These receptors came from an adult who received the AZD1222 COVID-19 vaccine. The CDR3 runs from the conserved cysteine through the conserved F or W. Fields, in order: D gene, J gene, V gene, clone size, CDR3 DNA, CDR3 protein. D genes are given only for firm matches. Some rows have no size entry. The others give once, few or many, or a class for an expanded clone.

.	TRBJ1-2	TRBV10-3	many	TGTGCCATCAGTGGGGACGGAATTCTTAACTATGGCTACACCTTC	CAISGDGILNYGYTF
.	TRBJ2-1	TRBV28	.	TGTGCCAGCAGTTTGGGCGGGACGACTGAGCAGTTCTTC	CASSLGGTTEQFF
TRBD1	TRBJ2-2	TRBV7-2	.	TGTGCCAGCAGCCAGTTGACAGGGGGCCCTTGGAACGGGGAGCTGTTTTTT	CASSQLTGGPWNGELFF
TRBD1	TRBJ2-1	TRBV6-6	.	TGTGCCAGCAGCAATGGACAGGGCCCCTACAATGAGCAGTTCTTC	CASSNGQGPYNEQFF
.	TRBJ2-7	TRBV3-1/TRBV3-2	.	TGTGCCAGCAGCCCGGAAGGCTCCCGTAGCTCCTACGAGCAGTACTTC	CASSPEGSRSSYEQYF
.	TRBJ1-1	TRBV3-1/TRBV3-2	.	TGTGCCAGCAGCCCCCTTCGAGGGTCCACTGAAGCTTTCTTT	CASSPLRGSTEAFF
TRBD1	TRBJ2-2	TRBV7-3	few	TGTGCCAGCAGCATCCGGGACAGGGGGCGCGTAAACACCGGGGAGCTGTTTTTT	CASSIRDRGRVNTGELFF
.	TRBJ1-2	TRBV7-2	.	TGTGCCAGCAGCCCCGGGACGGCTAACTATGGCTACACCTTC	CASSPGTANYGYTF
.	TRBJ2-1	TRBV5-1	.	TGCGCCAGCAGCACCGGACAGAGGACCTACAATGAGCAGTTCTTC	CASSTGQRTYNEQFF
.	TRBJ1-2	TRBV6-5	.	TGTGCCAGCAGTTACGATGGCTACACCTTC	CASSYDGYTF
.	TRBJ2-1	TRBV13	.	TGTGCCAGCAGCCCGAACGTTCTTTGGGAGCAGTTCTTC	CASSPNVLWEQFF
.	TRBJ1-2	TRBV9	.	TGTGCCAGCAGCGTAGACCCCTCAGGGAGCTATGGCTACACCTTC	CASSVDPSGSYGYTF
TRBD1	TRBJ2-7	TRBV5-6	.	TGTGCCAGCAGCTTTTGGACAGGGGCCTACGAGCAGTACTTC	CASSFWTGAYEQYF
TRBD1	TRBJ1-2	TRBV10-3	once	TGTGCCATCAGTGGGACAGGGGCGGACTATGGCTACACCTTC	CAISGTGADYGYTF
.	TRBJ2-7	TRBV10-2	.	TGCGCCAGTATCCTGGGCAGCCGGCAGTACTTC	CASILGSRQYF
TRBD1	TRBJ1-2	TRBV6-2/TRBV6-3	.	TGTGCCAGCAGTTTGGACAGGGAGAGCTATGGCTACACCTTC	CASSLDRESYGYTF
.	TRBJ2-6	TRBV30	.	TGTGCCCTCAAGTTTGCTGGGGCCAACGTCCTGACTTTC	CALKFAGANVLTF
.	TRBJ2-1	TRBV19	.	TGTGCCAGTAGTCCCCTGCCCGGGGCTGTGGACAATGAGCAGTTCTTC	CASSPLPGAVDNEQFF
TRBD1	TRBJ2-1	TRBV30	.	TGTGCCTGGGATAACCGGGACAGAGTTTACAATGAGCAGTTCTTC	CAWDNRDRVYNEQFF
TRBD2	TRBJ2-1	TRBV4-3	.	TGCGCCAGCAGCCAAGTATGGGGGAGGGCCGACGGCGGCTACAATGAGCAGTTCTTC	CASSQVWGRADGGYNEQFF
TRBD1	TRBJ1-2	TRBV6-4	few	TGTGCCAGCAGTGATTCCGGGACAGGGGTCGGCTACACCTTC	CASSDSGTGVGYTF
.	TRBJ1-3	TRBV14	.	TGTGCCAGCAGCCGGCAGCTCTCTGGAAACACCATATATTTT	CASSRQLSGNTIYF
.	TRBJ2-7	TRBV7-9	.	TGTGCCAGCAGCTTAGGACAGAGCTCCTACGAGCAGTACTTC	CASSLGQSSYEQYF
TRBD1	TRBJ1-2	TRBV3-1/TRBV3-2	.	TGTGCCAGCAGCACCGGCCCGGGACAGGGGAATGGCTACACCTTC	CASSTGPGQGNGYTF
.	TRBJ2-1	TRBV3-1/TRBV3-2	.	TGTGCCAGCAGCCAAGTACAGGGCAGGAAGCAGTTCTTC	CASSQVQGRKQFF
.	TRBJ2-1	TRBV9	.	TGTGCCAGCAGCGTACAAGGGACCAACACATACAATGAGCAGTTCTTC	CASSVQGTNTYNEQFF
.	TRBJ2-5	TRBV9	.	TGTGCCAGCAGCAGGCGGGTGCAAGAGACCCAGTACTTC	CASSRRVQETQYF
.	TRBJ1-6	TRBV7-3	.	TGTGCCAGCAGCCAGCTGGGGGTTGGCAATTCACCCCTCCACTTT	CASSQLGVGNSPLHF